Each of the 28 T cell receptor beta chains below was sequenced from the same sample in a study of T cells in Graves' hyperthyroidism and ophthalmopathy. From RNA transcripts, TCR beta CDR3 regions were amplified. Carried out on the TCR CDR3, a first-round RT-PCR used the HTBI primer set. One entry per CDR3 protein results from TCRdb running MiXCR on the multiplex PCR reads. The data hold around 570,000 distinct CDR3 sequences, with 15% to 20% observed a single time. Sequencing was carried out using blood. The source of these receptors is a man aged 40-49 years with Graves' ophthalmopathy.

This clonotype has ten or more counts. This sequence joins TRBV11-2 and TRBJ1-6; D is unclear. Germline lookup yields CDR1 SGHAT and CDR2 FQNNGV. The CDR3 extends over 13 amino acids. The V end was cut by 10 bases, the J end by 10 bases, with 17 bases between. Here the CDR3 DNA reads TGTGCCACTAGAGAGGAGAGTTGGTCACCCCTCCACTTT. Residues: CATREESWSPLHF.

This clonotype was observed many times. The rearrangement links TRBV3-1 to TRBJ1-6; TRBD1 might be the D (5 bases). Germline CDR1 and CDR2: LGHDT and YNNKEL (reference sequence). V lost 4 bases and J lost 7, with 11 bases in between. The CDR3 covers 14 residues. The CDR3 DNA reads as TGTGCCAGCAGCCTGGGGACGGGGAATTCACCCCTCCACTTT. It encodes CASSLGTGNSPLHF. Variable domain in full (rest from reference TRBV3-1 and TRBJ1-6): DTAVSQTPKYLVTQMGNDKSIKCEQNLGHDTMYWYKQDSKKFLKIMFSYNNKELIINETVPNRFSPKSPDKAHLNLHINSLELGDSAVYFCASSLGTGNSPLHFGNGTRLTVT.

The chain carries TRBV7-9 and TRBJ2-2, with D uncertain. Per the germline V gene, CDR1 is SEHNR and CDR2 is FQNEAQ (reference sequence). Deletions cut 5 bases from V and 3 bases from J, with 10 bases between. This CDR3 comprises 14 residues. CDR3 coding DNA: TGTGCCAGCAGCCCAGTCACCGACACCGGGGAGCTGTTTTTT. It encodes CASSPVTDTGELFF. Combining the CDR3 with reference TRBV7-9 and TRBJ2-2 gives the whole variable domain DTGVSQNPRHKITKRGQNVTFRCDPISEHNRLYWYRQTLGQGPEFLTYFQNEAQLEKSRLLSDRFSAERPKGSFSTLEIQRTEQGDSAMYLCASSPVTDTGELFFGEGSRLTVL.

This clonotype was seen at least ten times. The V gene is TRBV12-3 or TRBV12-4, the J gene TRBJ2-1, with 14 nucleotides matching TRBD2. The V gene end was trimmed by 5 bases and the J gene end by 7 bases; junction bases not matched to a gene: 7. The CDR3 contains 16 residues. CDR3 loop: CASSRPGTSGRNEQFF. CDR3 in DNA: TGTGCCAGCAGTCGTCCCGGGACTAGCGGGAGAAATGAGCAGTTCTTC.

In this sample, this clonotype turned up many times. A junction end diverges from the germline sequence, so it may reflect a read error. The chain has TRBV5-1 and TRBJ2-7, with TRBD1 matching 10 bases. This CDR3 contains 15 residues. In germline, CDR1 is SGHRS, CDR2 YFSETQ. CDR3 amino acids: CASSLEGQGSYEQYF. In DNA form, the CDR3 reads TGTGCCAGCAGTTTAGAGGGACAGGGGAGCTACGAGCAGTACTTC.

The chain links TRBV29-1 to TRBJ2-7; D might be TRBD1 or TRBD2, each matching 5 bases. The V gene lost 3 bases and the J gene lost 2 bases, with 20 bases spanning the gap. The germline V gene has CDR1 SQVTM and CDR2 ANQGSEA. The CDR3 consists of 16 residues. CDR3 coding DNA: TGCAGCGTTGATAGGCACCGGCAGGGAGTTACCTACGAGCAGTACTTC. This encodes CSVDRHRQGVTYEQYF.

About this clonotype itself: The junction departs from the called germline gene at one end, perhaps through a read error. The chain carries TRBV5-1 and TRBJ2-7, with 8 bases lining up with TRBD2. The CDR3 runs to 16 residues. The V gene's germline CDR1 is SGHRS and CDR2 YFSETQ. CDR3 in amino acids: CASSLGSGGPTYEQYF. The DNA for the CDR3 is TGTGCCAGCAGCTTGGGGAGCGGGGGCCCCACCTACGAGCAGTACTTC.

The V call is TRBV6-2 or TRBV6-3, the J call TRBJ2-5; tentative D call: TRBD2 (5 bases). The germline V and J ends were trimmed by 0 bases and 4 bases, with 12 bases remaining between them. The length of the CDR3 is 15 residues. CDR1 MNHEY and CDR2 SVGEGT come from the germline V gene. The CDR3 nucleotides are TGTGCCAGCAGTTACTCGTGGTTGGGGAGAGAGACCCAGTACTTC. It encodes CASSYSWLGRETQYF.

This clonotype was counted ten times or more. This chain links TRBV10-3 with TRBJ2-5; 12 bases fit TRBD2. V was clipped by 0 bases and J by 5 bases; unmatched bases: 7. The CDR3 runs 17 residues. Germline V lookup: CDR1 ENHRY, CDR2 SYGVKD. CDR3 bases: TGTGCCATCAGTGAGTCGCAGACTAGCGGGAGAGGGGAGACCCAGTACTTC. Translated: CAISESQTSGRGETQYF.

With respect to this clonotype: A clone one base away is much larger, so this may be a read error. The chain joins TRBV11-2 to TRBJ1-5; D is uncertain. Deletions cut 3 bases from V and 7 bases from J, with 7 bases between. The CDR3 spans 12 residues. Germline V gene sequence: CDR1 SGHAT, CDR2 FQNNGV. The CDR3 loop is CASSLTKQPQHF. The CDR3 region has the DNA TGTGCCAGCAGCTTGACAAAACAGCCCCAGCATTTT.

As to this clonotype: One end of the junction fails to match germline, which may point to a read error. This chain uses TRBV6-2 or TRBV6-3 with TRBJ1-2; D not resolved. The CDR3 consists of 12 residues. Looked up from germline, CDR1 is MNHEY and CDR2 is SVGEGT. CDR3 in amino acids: CASSYQLYDYTF. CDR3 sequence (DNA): TGTGCCAGCAGTTACCAACTGTATGACTACACCTTC.

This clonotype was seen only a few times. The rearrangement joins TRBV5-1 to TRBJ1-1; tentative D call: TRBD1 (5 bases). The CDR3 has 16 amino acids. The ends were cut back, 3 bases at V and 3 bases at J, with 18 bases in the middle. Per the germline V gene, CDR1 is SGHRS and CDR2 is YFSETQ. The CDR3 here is CASSSQGSLGDTEAFF. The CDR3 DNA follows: TGCGCCAGCAGCTCTCAGGGCAGTTTAGGGGACACTGAAGCTTTCTTT.

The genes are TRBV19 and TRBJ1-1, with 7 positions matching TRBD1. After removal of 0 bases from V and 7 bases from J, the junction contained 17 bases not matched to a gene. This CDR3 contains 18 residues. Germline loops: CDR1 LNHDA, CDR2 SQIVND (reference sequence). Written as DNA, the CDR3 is TGTGCCAGTAGTATAGAGTTTGGTTCGAGAGACAGGGCGAGTGAAGCTTTCTTT. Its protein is CASSIEFGSRDRASEAFF.

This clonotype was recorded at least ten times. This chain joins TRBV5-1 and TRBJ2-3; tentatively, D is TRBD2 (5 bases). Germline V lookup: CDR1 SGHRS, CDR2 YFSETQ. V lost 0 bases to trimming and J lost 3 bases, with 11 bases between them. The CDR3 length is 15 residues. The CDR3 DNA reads TGCGCCAGCAGCTTGGAGAGGGCAAATACAGATACGCAGTATTTT. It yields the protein CASSLERANTDTQYF.

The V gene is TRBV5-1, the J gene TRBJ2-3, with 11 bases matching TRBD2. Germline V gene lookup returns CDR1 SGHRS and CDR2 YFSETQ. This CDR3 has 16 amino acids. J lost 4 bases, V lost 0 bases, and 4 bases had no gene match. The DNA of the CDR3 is TGCGCCAGCAGCTTGGCCGTAGCGGGGGGGGCAGATACGCAGTATTTT. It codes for CASSLAVAGGADTQYF.

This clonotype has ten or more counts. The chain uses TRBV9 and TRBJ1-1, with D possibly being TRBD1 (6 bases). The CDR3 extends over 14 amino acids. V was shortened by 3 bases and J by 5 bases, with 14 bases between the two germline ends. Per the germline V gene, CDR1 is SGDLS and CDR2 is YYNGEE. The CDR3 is CASSGAGAGTEAFF. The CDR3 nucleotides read TGTGCCAGCAGCGGGGCAGGGGCGGGGACTGAAGCTTTCTTT.

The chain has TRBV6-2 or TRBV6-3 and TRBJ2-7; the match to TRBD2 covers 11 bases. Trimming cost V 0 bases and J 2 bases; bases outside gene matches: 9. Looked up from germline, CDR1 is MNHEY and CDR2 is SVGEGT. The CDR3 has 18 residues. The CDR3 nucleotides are TGTGCCAGCAGTTACTCCCTGGGGGGACTAGCGGAAACCTACGAGCAGTACTTC. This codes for CASSYSLGGLAETYEQYF.

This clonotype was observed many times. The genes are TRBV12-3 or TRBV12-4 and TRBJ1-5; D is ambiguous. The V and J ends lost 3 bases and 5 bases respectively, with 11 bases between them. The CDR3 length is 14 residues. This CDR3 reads CASSFEAGHQPQHF. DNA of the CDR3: TGTGCCAGCAGTTTCGAAGCTGGACATCAGCCCCAGCATTTT.

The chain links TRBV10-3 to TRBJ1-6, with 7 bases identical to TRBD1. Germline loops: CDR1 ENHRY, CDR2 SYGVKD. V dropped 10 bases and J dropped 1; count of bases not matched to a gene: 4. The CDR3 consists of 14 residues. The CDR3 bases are TGTGCCACGCGACAGGGTTCCTATAATTCACCCCTCCACTTT. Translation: CATRQGSYNSPLHF.

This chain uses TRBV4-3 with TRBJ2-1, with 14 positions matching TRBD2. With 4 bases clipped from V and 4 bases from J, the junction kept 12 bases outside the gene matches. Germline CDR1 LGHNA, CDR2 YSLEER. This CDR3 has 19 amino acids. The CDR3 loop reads CASSLRMGGLAGDYNEQFF. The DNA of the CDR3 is TGCGCCAGCAGCCTAAGAATGGGGGGACTAGCGGGAGATTACAATGAGCAGTTCTTC.

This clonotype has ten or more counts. The CDR3 coding sequence is TGTGCCAGCAGCTTAGGACTAGCGGGCCTGGGAGAGACCCAGTACTTC. Translating it yields CASSLGLAGLGETQYF. The chain couples TRBV11-2 to TRBJ2-5, with 10 nucleotides matching TRBD2. This CDR3 is 16 amino acids long. In germline, CDR1 is SGHAT, CDR2 FQNNGV. The J segment lost 4 bases and the V segment lost 1 base, leaving 6 bases of the junction unmatched. Complete variable domain (other parts from reference TRBV11-2 and TRBJ2-5): EAGVAQSPRYKIIEKRQSVAFWCNPISGHATLYWYQQILGQGPKLLIQFQNNGVVDDSQLPKDRFSAERLKGVDSTLKIQPAKLEDSAVYLCASSLGLAGLGETQYFGPGTRLLVL.

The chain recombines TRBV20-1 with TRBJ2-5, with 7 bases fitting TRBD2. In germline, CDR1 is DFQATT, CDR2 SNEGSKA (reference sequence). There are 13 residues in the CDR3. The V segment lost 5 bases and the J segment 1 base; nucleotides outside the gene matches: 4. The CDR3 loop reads CSAPKRGQETQYF. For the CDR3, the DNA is TGCAGTGCTCCCAAGCGGGGCCAAGAGACCCAGTACTTC.

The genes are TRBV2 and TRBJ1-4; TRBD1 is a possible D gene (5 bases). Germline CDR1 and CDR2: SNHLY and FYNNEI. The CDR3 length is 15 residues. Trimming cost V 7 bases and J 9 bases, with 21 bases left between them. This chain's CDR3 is CASTGSGTGGKKLFF. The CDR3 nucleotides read TGTGCCAGCACGGGGTCGGGGACCGGAGGGAAAAAACTGTTTTTT.

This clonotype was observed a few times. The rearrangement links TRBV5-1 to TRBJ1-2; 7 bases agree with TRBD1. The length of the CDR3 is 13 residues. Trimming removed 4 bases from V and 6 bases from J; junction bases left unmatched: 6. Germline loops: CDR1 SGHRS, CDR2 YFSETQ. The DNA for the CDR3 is TGCGCCAGCAGCACACCGACAGGGAATGGCTACACCTTC. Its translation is CASSTPTGNGYTF.

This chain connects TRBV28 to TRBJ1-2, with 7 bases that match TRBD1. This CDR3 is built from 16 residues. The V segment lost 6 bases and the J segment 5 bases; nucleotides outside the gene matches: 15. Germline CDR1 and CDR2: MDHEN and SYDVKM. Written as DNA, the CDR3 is TGTGCCAGCAGATTCCGGGACAGCACCAATGGGTATGGCTACACCTTC. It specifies CASRFRDSTNGYGYTF.

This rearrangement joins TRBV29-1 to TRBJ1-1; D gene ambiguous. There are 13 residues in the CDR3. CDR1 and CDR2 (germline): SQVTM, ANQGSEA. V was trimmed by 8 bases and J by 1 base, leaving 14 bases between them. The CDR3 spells CSSLGSRNTEAFF. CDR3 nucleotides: TGCAGCTCCCTGGGGTCACGGAACACTGAAGCTTTCTTT.

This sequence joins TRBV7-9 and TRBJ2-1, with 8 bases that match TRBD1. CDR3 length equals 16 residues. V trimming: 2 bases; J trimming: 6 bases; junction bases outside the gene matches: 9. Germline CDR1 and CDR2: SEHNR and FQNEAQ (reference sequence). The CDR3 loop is CASSLWTGIAINEQFF. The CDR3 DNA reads TGTGCCAGCAGCTTATGGACAGGGATCGCCATCAATGAGCAGTTCTTC.

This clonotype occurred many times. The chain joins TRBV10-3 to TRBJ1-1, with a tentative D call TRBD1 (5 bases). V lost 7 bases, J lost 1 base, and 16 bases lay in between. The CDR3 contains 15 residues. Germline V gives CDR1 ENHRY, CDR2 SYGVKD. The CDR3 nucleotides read TGTGCCATCACCCCGACTAGCGGGGGGAACACTGAAGCTTTCTTT. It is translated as CAITPTSGGNTEAFF.